One sample yielded the 30 T cell receptor beta chains listed below, sequenced in a study of identical twins. TCRdb recomputed calls from the 5' RACE reads with MiXCR, one row per CDR3 protein. Among about 500,000 distinct CDR3 sequences listed, 13% to 15% were seen once. This same sample was also part of a study on yellow fever vaccine responses in identical twins.

Sequencing was performed on CD4+ T cells sorted from blood. These receptors were collected from a woman younger than 30 in good health.

This clonotype was seen many times. The chain has TRBV2 and TRBJ2-1; D might be TRBD2 (6 bases). The CDR3 extends over 13 amino acids. V lost 6 bases to trimming and J lost 9 bases, with 15 bases between them. Germline V gene sequence: CDR1 SNHLY, CDR2 FYNNEI. This chain's CDR3 is CASRGTPTGEQFF. For the CDR3, the DNA is TGTGCCAGCAGAGGGACTCCCACGGGTGAGCAGTTCTTC.

The chain combines TRBV6-2 or TRBV6-3 with TRBJ2-7; D gene ambiguous. V was trimmed by 7 bases and J by 3 bases, leaving 7 bases between them. Germline V gene data show CDR1 as MNHEY and CDR2 as SVGEGT. The CDR3 has 11 amino acids. The DNA of the CDR3 is TGTGCCAGCAAAAATATCTACGAGCAGTACTTC. Protein: CASKNIYEQYF.

The genes are TRBV20-1 and TRBJ1-2; no definite D call. Germline V gene lookup returns CDR1 DFQATT and CDR2 SNEGSKA (reference sequence). The CDR3 runs to 13 residues. Deletions cut 4 bases from V and 0 bases from J, with 9 bases between. Written as DNA, the CDR3 is TGCAGTGCTATAAAAGAAGCTAACTATGGCTACACCTTC. Its protein product is CSAIKEANYGYTF.

On this clonotype itself: A read error may be the cause here, since a much bigger clone is one base away. This rearrangement joins TRBV7-8 to TRBJ2-7, with 10 bases that match TRBD2. Germline CDR1 is SGHVS and CDR2 is FQNEAQ. The trim removed 1 base at V and 5 bases at J, leaving 5 bases unmatched. The CDR3 runs 15 residues. This CDR3 is CASSLESGGVNEQYF. Written as DNA, the CDR3 is TGTGCCAGCAGCTTAGAAAGCGGGGGGGTGAACGAGCAGTACTTC.

The V and J genes are TRBV18 and TRBJ2-7; TRBD2 matches 7 bases. Per the germline V gene, CDR1 is KGHSH and CDR2 is LQKENI. Trimming cost V 2 bases and J 11 bases; bases outside gene matches: 18. CDR3 length: 16 amino acids. This CDR3 reads CASSPSRLADTSLEYF. For the CDR3, the DNA is TGTGCCAGCTCACCATCGAGGCTAGCGGACACCTCTCTGGAGTACTTC.

The sample holds one count of this clonotype. The V gene is TRBV6-4, the J gene TRBJ2-1; 9 bases agree with TRBD2. V lost 7 bases, J lost 4 bases, and 2 bases stayed unmatched. The CDR3 totals 13 residues. CDR1 and CDR2 from the germline V gene are MRHNA and SNTAGT. The CDR3 is CASTSGVYNEQFF. The CDR3 coding sequence is TGTGCCAGCACTAGCGGGGTGTACAATGAGCAGTTCTTC.

This clonotype was recorded at least ten times. This chain links TRBV11-2 with TRBJ2-5, with D possibly TRBD2 on 5 matching bases. The ends were cut back, 6 bases at V and 11 bases at J, with 19 bases in the middle. The V gene's germline CDR1 is SGHAT and CDR2 FQNNGV. The CDR3 covers 13 residues. The CDR3 DNA is TGTGCCAGCAGTACTAATCCTGGAGAGCGGCAGTACTTC. Translation gives CASSTNPGERQYF.

This clonotype was seen repeatedly, ten times or more. The V gene is TRBV15, the J gene TRBJ2-2, with 8 bases aligning to TRBD2. Germline V gene data show CDR1 as LNHNV and CDR2 as YYDKDF (reference sequence). This CDR3 region has 15 residues. V lost 3 bases to trimming and J lost 7 bases; unmatched junction nucleotides: 7. The CDR3 DNA sequence: TGTGCCACCAGCAGCGATCGGGGGGGCGTCGGGGAGCTGTTTTTT. Its protein is CATSSDRGGVGELFF.

This clonotype was found many times. V is TRBV29-1 and J is TRBJ2-3; unclear D gene. CDR1 and CDR2 from the germline V gene are SQVTM and ANQGSEA. This CDR3 spans 12 amino acids. V lost 3 bases and J lost 1, with 5 bases in between. The CDR3 DNA follows: TGCAGCGTTGACGAGGGCACAGATACGCAGTATTTT. The encoded protein is CSVDEGTDTQYF.

This clonotype was counted only a few times. The rearrangement uses TRBV7-2 and TRBJ2-5; D call uncertain. The V end was cut by 5 bases, the J end by 6 bases, with 7 bases between. Germline V gives CDR1 SGHTA, CDR2 FQGNSA. This CDR3 is built from 11 residues. The CDR3 nucleotides are TGTGCCAGCAGCCCCTACCAGACCCAGTACTTC. Encoded protein: CASSPYQTQYF.

This clonotype was picked up a small number of times. V is TRBV7-9 and J is TRBJ2-2; 8 bases map to TRBD2. V was pared by 5 bases and J by 1 base, with 3 bases of the junction left unmatched. Germline V gene data show CDR1 as SEHNR and CDR2 as FQNEAQ (reference sequence). CDR3 length: 15 residues. The CDR3 bases are TGTGCCAGCAGCACGGGACTAGGGAACACCGGGGAGCTGTTTTTT. This translates into CASSTGLGNTGELFF.

The count of this clonotype is one. This sequence joins TRBV5-4 and TRBJ2-3, with 10 nucleotides matching TRBD1. The CDR3 spans 12 residues. V gave up 4 bases and J gave up 12 bases; unmatched junction bases: 5. CDR1 and CDR2 from the germline V gene are SGHNT and YYREEE (reference sequence). As DNA, the CDR3 is TGTGCCAGCAGCCCGACAGGGGGCAGTCAGTATTTT. Translation: CASSPTGGSQYF. The whole variable domain, remainder taken from reference TRBV5-4 and TRBJ2-3, is ETGVTQSPTHLIKTRGQQVTLRCSSQSGHNTVSWYQQALGQGPQFIFQYYREEENGRGNFPPRFSGLQFPNYSSELNVNALELDDSALYLCASSPTGGSQYFGPGTRLTVL.

Remarks on this clonotype: One end of the junction fails to match germline, which may point to a read error. The rearrangement links TRBV6-1 to TRBJ2-1; 11 bases are shared with TRBD2. The CDR3 runs to 15 residues. Germline assignment: CDR1 MNHNS and CDR2 SASEGT. The CDR3 is CASTLTSGGYNEQFF. The CDR3 DNA reads as TGCGCCAGCACCCTAACTAGCGGGGGATACAATGAGCAGTTCTTC.

The chain couples TRBV5-1 to TRBJ2-5, with 9 bases aligning to TRBD2. The germline V gene encodes CDR1 SGHRS and CDR2 YFSETQ. After removal of 2 bases from V and 1 base from J, the junction contained 3 bases not matched to a gene. The CDR3 totals 15 residues. The CDR3 here is CASSFGLASQETQYF. The CDR3, as DNA: TGCGCCAGCAGCTTCGGACTAGCGAGCCAAGAGACCCAGTACTTC.

This clonotype was observed a few times. The rearrangement uses TRBV3-1 and TRBJ2-3; 9 nucleotides match TRBD2. The CDR3 runs 15 residues. Trimming took 3 bases from V and 2 from J; bases not matched to a gene: 3. CDR1 is LGHDT and CDR2 is YNNKEL in the germline V gene (reference sequence). The DNA of the CDR3 is TGTGCCAGCAGCCAGTTAGCGGGGGCCACAGATACGCAGTATTTT. Protein product: CASSQLAGATDTQYF.

The rearrangement joins TRBV30 to TRBJ1-2, with D possibly TRBD1 on 5 matching bases. CDR1 GTSNPN and CDR2 SVGIG come from the germline V gene (reference sequence). The CDR3 runs 13 residues. V shed 7 bases and J shed 0 bases, with 12 bases lying between them. In DNA form, the CDR3 reads TGTGCCTACCACAGGACCTCTAACTATGGCTACACCTTC. It is translated as CAYHRTSNYGYTF.

The V call is TRBV4-2, the J call TRBJ2-3; 7 bases align to TRBD2. V lost 4 bases to trimming and J lost 6 bases; unmatched junction nucleotides: 7. The CDR3 length is 14 residues. CDR1 LGHNA and CDR2 YNFKEQ come from the germline V gene. CDR3 sequence (DNA): TGTGCCAGCAGCCCGCCGGGAGGCGGGGATACGCAGTATTTT. Translated, it gives CASSPPGGGDTQYF.

J is TRBJ2-5 and V is TRBV9; 9 bases line up with TRBD1. Losses at the gene ends were 0 bases for V and 5 bases for J; bases not matched to a gene: 8. Germline lookup yields CDR1 SGDLS and CDR2 YYNGEE. This CDR3 is built from 16 residues. As DNA, the CDR3 is TGTGCCAGCAGCGTAGGTACAGGGGGCGTTTTTGAGACCCAGTACTTC. It specifies CASSVGTGGVFETQYF.

The rearrangement joins TRBV20-1 to TRBJ2-1; tentatively, D is TRBD1 (5 bases). The CDR3 runs to 11 residues. Trimming pared 6 bases from V and 4 bases from J, leaving 7 bases between. CDR1 is DFQATT, CDR2 SNEGSKA, per germline (reference sequence). CDR3 sequence: CSAAGYNEQFF. The DNA of the CDR3 is TGCAGTGCCGCAGGGTACAATGAGCAGTTCTTC.

This clonotype was counted between two and nine times. The chain combines TRBV29-1 with TRBJ1-1; maybe TRBD1 (6 bases). The germline V gene encodes CDR1 SQVTM and CDR2 ANQGSEA. V lost 7 bases and J 1 base, leaving 13 bases between the germline ends. The CDR3 extends over 13 amino acids. In DNA, the CDR3 is TGCAGCGCTAGACAGGCCTCGAACACTGAAGCTTTCTTT. This gives the protein CSARQASNTEAFF.

There are a few counts of this clonotype. This chain uses TRBV9 with TRBJ2-3; D not resolved. There are 13 residues in the CDR3. CDR1 is SGDLS, CDR2 YYNGEE, per germline. V was pared by 9 bases and J by 0 bases, with 11 bases between. The CDR3 DNA reads TGTGCCAAAACCCCTCTTAGCACAGATACGCAGTATTTT. Translation gives CAKTPLSTDTQYF.

This clonotype occurred a few times. This chain uses TRBV6-5 with TRBJ1-1; 7 bases fit TRBD1. CDR3 size: 14 residues. The J segment lost 5 bases and the V segment lost 1 base, leaving 4 bases of the junction unmatched. Per the germline V gene, CDR1 is MNHEY and CDR2 is SVGAGI. The CDR3 here is CASSYFRQGTEAFF. Here the CDR3 DNA reads TGTGCCAGCAGTTACTTCCGACAGGGAACTGAAGCTTTCTTT.

This clonotype occurred a few times. The V gene is TRBV29-1, the J gene TRBJ2-1, with D possibly being TRBD2 (6 bases). Germline lookup yields CDR1 SQVTM and CDR2 ANQGSEA. Between the trimmed V and J ends, which lost 1 base and 4 bases, there was a span of 14 bases. The CDR3 runs to 15 residues. Here the CDR3 DNA reads TGCAGCGTTGAAGTCTCTAGCGACAAGTACAATGAGCAGTTCTTC. Translation gives CSVEVSSDKYNEQFF.

The chain combines TRBV4-2 with TRBJ2-7; D might be TRBD2 (7 bases). This CDR3 has 16 residues. The germline V gene encodes CDR1 LGHNA and CDR2 YNFKEQ. V lost 1 base and J 0 bases, leaving 13 bases between the germline ends. CDR3 nucleotide sequence: TGTGCCAGCAGCCAAGGTCCTGGGGGGGCCTCCTACGAGCAGTACTTC. Amino acid sequence: CASSQGPGGASYEQYF.

The rearrangement uses TRBV6-4 and TRBJ2-7, with 7 bases aligning to TRBD1. CDR1 MRHNA and CDR2 SNTAGT come from the germline V gene. The V segment lost 2 bases and the J segment 2 bases; nucleotides outside the gene matches: 6. The CDR3 has 15 residues. CDR3 in amino acids: CASSDLWQGAYEQYF. Written as DNA, the CDR3 is TGTGCCAGCAGTGACCTATGGCAGGGGGCCTACGAGCAGTACTTC.

The table lists this clonotype with a few counts. The V and J genes are TRBV20-1 and TRBJ2-3, with 9 nucleotides matching TRBD2. The germline V gene has CDR1 DFQATT and CDR2 SNEGSKA (reference sequence). V was clipped by 6 bases and J by 2 bases; unmatched bases: 6. This CDR3 is built from 14 residues. The CDR3 protein is CSASGTSHTDTQYF. Written as DNA, the CDR3 is TGCAGTGCCTCCGGGACTAGCCACACAGATACGCAGTATTTT.

The chain recombines TRBV20-1 with TRBJ1-2; D uncertain. Germline V CDR1 and CDR2: DFQATT, SNEGSKA (reference sequence). There are 17 residues in the CDR3. Trimming shortened V by 3 bases and J by 4 bases, and 24 bases separated the two germline ends. The CDR3 spells CSAREVLSPSPRYGYTF. CDR3 nucleotide sequence: TGCAGTGCTAGGGAAGTCCTTAGCCCGTCACCCCGCTATGGCTACACCTTC.

This clonotype was counted at least ten times. This chain links TRBV7-3 with TRBJ2-3; tentative D call: TRBD1 (5 bases). Germline V CDR1 and CDR2: SGHTA, FQGTGA. The CDR3 has 16 amino acids. V was pared by 5 bases and J by 0 bases, with 15 bases between. The CDR3 region has the DNA TGTGCCAGCAGCGGAACAGGAAAACCTAGCACAGATACGCAGTATTTT. Translation: CASSGTGKPSTDTQYF.

In this sample, this clonotype turned up a few times. This chain uses TRBV5-5 with TRBJ1-1; TRBD1 might be the D (5 bases). V lost 0 bases, J lost 0 bases, and 15 bases lay in between. The CDR3 totals 17 residues. Germline lookup yields CDR1 SGHKS and CDR2 YYEKEE (reference sequence). CDR3 in DNA: TGTGCCAGCAGCTTGGGGCCCCGGCAGGGAATGAACACTGAAGCTTTCTTT. Encoded protein: CASSLGPRQGMNTEAFF.

The table lists this clonotype with a few counts. As DNA, the CDR3 is TGTGCCAGCAAGGTCGGTTTCTGGGGCGAGCAGTACTTC. This codes for CASKVGFWGEQYF. The chain links TRBV12-3 or TRBV12-4 to TRBJ2-7; D gene ambiguous. V was trimmed by 7 bases and J by 6 bases, leaving 16 bases between them. There are 13 residues in the CDR3.